This section outlines one TCR beta chain sequence together with its context. These data come from a study of blood T cell repertoires in COVID-19. Overall study: Some COVID-19 samples were acute and others convalescent; all came from the United States, Italy and Spain. Sample material is recorded as cDNA or gDNA derived from T cells, B-cell-depleted T cells, or PBMCs.

The V segment lost 5 bases and the J segment 4 bases; nucleotides outside the gene matches: 10. Germline CDR1 and CDR2: SGHTA and FQGNSA. The CDR3 has 17 residues. Some clones are missing from TCRdb's copy, which holds only in-frame ones; the method was immunoSEQ multiplex PCR. The data contain over 10,000 clones, less than 90% of them singletons. The chain employs TRBV7-2 and TRBJ1-6, with 8 bases fitting TRBD1. The TCR sequence derives from a man aged 80 or over with acute or convalescent COVID-19. The sequenced sample consisted of peripheral blood. The CDR3 DNA follows: TGTGCCAGCAGCCCGGGCGGTACAGGGGGATATAATTCACCCCTCCACTTT. This sequence encodes CASSPGGTGGYNSPLHF.